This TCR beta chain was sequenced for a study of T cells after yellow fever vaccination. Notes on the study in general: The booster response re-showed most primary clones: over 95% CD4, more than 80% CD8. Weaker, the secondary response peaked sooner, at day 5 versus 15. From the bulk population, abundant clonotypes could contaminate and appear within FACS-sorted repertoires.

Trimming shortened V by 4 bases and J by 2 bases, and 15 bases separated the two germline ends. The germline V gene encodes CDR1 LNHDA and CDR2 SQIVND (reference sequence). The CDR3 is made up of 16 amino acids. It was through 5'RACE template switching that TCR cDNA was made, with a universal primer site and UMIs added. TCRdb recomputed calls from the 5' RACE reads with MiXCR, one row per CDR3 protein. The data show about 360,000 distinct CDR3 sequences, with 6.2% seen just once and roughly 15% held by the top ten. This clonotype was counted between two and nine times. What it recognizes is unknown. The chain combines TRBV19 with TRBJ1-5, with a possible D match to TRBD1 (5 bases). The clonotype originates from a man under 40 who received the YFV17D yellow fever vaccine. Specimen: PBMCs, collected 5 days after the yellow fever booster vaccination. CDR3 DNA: TGTGCCAGTAGTACCCTGGAGGGGTTTCGCAATCAGCCCCAGCATTTT. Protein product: CASSTLEGFRNQPQHF.